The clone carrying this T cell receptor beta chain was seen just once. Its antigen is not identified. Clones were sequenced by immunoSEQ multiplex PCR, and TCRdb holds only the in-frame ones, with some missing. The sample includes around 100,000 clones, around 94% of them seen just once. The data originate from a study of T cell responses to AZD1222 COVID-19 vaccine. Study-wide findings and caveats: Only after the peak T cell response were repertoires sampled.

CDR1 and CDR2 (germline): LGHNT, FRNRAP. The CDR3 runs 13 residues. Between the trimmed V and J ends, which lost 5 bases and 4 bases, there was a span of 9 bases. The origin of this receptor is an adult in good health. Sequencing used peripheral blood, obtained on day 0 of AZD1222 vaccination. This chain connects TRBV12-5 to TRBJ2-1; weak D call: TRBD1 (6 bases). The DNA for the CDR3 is TGTGCTAGTGGTAAGGACAGATACAATGAGCAGTTCTTC. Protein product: CASGKDRYNEQFF.